This passage covers 2 T cell receptor beta chains from one sample sequenced in a study of blood T cell repertoires in COVID-19 (dated by TCRdb to the early 2020s). The protocol used for the library was the immunoSEQ multiplex PCR assay. TCRdb's version of the immuneACCESS table is confined to in-frame rearrangements and falls short of the full clone set. An unresolved V gene accounts for under half of the shortfall where checked; the remainder is of unknown origin. Counted in this sample were 70,000 or so clones; 91% of them appeared once. The ten largest make up nearly 8.5% of the sample. Sequencing was carried out using peripheral blood. These receptors all come from a human donor in a cohort sampled during active COVID-19.

DNA for the CDR3: TGTGCCAGCAGCCCCCGGGCCCCAGAGTCGGGAAATGAAAAACTGTTTTTT. Residues: CASSPRAPESGNEKLFF. V usage is TRBV11-2 and J usage is TRBJ1-4; D call uncertain. The ends were cut back, 5 bases at V and 5 bases at J, with 21 bases in the middle. Germline CDR1 reads SGHAT; CDR2 reads FQNNGV. The CDR3 contains 17 residues.

V and J are TRBV27 and TRBJ1-2, with a weak D call TRBD1 (6 bases). Germline CDR1 MNHEY, CDR2 SMNVEV (reference sequence). Trimming removed 6 bases from V and 5 bases from J, with 13 bases in between. This CDR3 has 13 residues. CDR3 nucleotides: TGTGCCAGCAGCGCCGGACAGCTTTATGGCTACACCTTC. Its translation is CASSAGQLYGYTF.